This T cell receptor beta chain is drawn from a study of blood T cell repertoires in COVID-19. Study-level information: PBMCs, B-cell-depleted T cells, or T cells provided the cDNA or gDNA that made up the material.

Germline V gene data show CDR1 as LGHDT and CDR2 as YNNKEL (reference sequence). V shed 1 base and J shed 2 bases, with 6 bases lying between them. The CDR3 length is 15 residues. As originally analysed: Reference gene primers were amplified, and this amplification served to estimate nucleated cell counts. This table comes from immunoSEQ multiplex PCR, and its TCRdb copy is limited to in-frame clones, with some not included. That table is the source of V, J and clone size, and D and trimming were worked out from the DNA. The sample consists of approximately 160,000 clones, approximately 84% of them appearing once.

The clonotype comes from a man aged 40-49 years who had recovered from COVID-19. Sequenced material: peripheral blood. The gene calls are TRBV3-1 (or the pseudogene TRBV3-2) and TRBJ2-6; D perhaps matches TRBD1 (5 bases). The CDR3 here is CASSQGGAGANVLTF. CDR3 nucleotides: TGTGCCAGCAGCCAAGGGGGCGCTGGGGCCAACGTCCTGACTTTC.